The clone carrying this T cell receptor (beta chain) has a count of ten or more. Its antigen is not known. V gave up 4 bases and J gave up 8 bases, with 20 bases separating them. Germline V gene sequence: CDR1 SQVTM, CDR2 ANQGSEA. CDR3 length: 14 amino acids. The sample comes from a study of early T cells in non-severe SARS-CoV-2 infection. Background on the study: Whole-blood bulk RNA, unsorted, was sequenced, and chains were unpaired. Study outcomes and limitations: VDJdb matching, biased toward anti-spike CD8 responses, missed private and CD4 specificities.

Individual cDNA molecules carried attached unique molecular identifiers. TCRdb reprocessed the 5' RACE reads via MiXCR and lists one record per CDR3 protein. The repertoire holds 20,000 to 25,000 distinct CDR3 sequences, with around 4% as singletons. The receptor was isolated from an adult who was a healthcare worker with PCR-confirmed SARS-CoV-2 infection or an uninfected control (not recorded which). The chain carries TRBV29-1 and TRBJ1-1; tentative D call: TRBD1 (6 bases). The sample comprised whole blood. This CDR3 reads CSVVLDSQPLEAFF. The CDR3 DNA reads as TGCAGCGTTGTACTGGACAGCCAACCTCTCGAAGCTTTCTTT.